This T cell receptor (beta chain) was identified in a study of blood T cell repertoires in COVID-19. Study-level information: Acute-phase and convalescent COVID-19 samples originated in the United States, Italy and Spain. In each case, the material was cDNA or gDNA derived from T cells, B-cell-depleted T cells, or PBMCs.

The length of the CDR3 is 16 residues. Looked up from germline, CDR1 is MNHNY and CDR2 is SVGAGI (reference sequence). J lost 6 bases, V lost 2 bases, and 10 bases had no gene match. Authors' data handling: Cell counts per sample came from amplifying reference gene primers. Produced via immunoSEQ multiplex PCR; TCRdb's table is partial and in-frame only. V and J calls and clone size follow that table, whereas D and trimming were derived from the DNA. The sample carries some 530,000 clones, around 85% recorded once. This receptor was obtained from a human donor in a cohort sampled during active COVID-19. J is TRBJ2-3 and V is TRBV6-6; TRBD2 matches 8 bases. Input material: peripheral blood. The CDR3 sequence: CASSYGTGRASDTQYF. CDR3 bases: TGTGCCAGCAGTTACGGAACCGGGAGGGCCAGCGATACGCAGTATTTT.